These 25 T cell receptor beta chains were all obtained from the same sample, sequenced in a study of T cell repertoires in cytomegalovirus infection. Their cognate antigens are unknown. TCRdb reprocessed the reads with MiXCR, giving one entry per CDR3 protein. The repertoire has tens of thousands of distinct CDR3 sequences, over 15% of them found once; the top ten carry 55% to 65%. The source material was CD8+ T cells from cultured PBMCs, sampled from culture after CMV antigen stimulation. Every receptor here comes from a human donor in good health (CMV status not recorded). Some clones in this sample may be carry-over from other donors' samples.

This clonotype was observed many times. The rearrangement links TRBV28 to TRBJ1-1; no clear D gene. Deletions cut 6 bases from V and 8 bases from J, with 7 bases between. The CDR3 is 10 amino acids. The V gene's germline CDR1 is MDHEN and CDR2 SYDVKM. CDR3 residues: CASRYREAFF. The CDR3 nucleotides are TGTGCCAGCAGATACCGAGAAGCTTTCTTT.

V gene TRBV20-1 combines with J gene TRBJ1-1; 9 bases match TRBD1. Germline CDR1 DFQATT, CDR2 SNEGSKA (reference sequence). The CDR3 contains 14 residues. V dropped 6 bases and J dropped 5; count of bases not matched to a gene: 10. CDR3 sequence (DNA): TGCAGTGCGGATTACAGGGGGCGCCGGACTGAAGCTTTCTTT. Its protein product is CSADYRGRRTEAFF.

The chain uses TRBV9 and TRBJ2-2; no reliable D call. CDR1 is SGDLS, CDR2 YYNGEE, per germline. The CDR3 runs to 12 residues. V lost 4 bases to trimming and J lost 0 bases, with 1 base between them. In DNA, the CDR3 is TGTGCCAGCAGCCCGAACACCGGGGAGCTGTTTTTT. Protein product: CASSPNTGELFF. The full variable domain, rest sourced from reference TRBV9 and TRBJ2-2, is DSGVTQTPKHLITATGQRVTLRCSPRSGDLSVYWYQQSLDQGLQFLIQYYNGEERAKGNILERFSAQQFPDLHSELNLSSLELGDSALYFCASSPNTGELFFGEGSRLTVL.

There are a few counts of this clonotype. CDR3 bases: TGTGCCAGCAGTTTTACGAGGGACCAGCCCCAGCATTTT. Protein sequence: CASSFTRDQPQHF. J is TRBJ1-5 and V is TRBV12-3 or TRBV12-4; D is possibly TRBD1 (5 bases). The V end lost 3 bases, the J end lost 7 bases, and 10 bases lay between the germline ends. The CDR3 is made up of 13 amino acids.

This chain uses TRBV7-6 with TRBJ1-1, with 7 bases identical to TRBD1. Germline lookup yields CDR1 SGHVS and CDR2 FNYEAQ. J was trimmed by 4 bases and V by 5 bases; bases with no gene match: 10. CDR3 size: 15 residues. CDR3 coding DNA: TGTGCCAGCAGCCGTTCAGGGGGTGATGGCACTGAAGCTTTCTTT. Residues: CASSRSGGDGTEAFF.

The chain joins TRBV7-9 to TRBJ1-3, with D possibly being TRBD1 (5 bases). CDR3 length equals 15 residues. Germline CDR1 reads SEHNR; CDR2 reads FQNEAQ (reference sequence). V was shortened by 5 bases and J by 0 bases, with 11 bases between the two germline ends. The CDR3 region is CASSPVRVSGNTIYF. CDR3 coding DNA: TGTGCCAGCAGCCCAGTCAGGGTCTCTGGAAACACCATATATTTT.

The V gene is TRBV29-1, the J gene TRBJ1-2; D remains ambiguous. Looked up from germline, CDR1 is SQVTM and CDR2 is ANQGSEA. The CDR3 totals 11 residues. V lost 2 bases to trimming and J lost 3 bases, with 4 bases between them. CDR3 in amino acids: CSVELHYGYTF. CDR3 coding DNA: TGCAGCGTTGAACTCCACTATGGCTACACCTTC.

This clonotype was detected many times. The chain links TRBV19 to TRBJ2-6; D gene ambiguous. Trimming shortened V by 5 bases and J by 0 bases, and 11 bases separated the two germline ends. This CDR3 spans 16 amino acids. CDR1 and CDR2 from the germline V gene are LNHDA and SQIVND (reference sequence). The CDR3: CASSRPTGSGANVLTF. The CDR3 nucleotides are TGTGCCAGTAGTCGCCCGACCGGCTCTGGGGCCAACGTCCTGACTTTC.

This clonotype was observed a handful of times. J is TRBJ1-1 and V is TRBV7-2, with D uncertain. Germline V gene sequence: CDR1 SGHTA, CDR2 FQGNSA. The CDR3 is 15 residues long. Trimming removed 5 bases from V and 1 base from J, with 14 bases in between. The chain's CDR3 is CASSLGWRANTEAFF. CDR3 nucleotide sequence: TGTGCCAGCAGCCTGGGATGGAGGGCGAACACTGAAGCTTTCTTT.

CDR3 sequence (DNA): TGTGCCAGCAGCCTTACTAGCGGGAGCTTGAATGAGCAGTTCTTC. The encoded protein is CASSLTSGSLNEQFF. The chain recombines TRBV7-9 with TRBJ2-1; TRBD2 matches at 11 bases. Germline V gene sequence: CDR1 SEHNR, CDR2 FQNEAQ (reference sequence). Trimming cost V 5 bases and J 7 bases; bases outside gene matches: 7. The CDR3 runs to 15 residues.

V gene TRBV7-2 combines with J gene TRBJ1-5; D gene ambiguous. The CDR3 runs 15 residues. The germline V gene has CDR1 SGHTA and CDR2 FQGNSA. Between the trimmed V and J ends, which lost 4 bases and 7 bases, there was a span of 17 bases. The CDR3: CASSSDWGSRQPQHF. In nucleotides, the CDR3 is TGTGCCAGCAGCTCTGACTGGGGAAGTCGACAGCCCCAGCATTTT.

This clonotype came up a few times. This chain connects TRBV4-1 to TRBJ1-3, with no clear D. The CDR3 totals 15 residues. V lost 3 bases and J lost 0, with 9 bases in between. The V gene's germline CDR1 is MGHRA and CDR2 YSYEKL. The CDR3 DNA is TGCGCCAGCAGCCAGCCCAAGGGCTCTGGAAACACCATATATTTT. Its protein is CASSQPKGSGNTIYF.

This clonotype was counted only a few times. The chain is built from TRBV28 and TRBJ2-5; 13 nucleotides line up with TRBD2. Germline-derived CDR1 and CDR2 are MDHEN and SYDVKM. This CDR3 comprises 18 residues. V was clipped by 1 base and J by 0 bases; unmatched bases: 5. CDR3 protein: CASSLSLAGGPYQETQYF. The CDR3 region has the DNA TGTGCCAGCAGTTTATCACTAGCGGGAGGGCCGTACCAAGAGACCCAGTACTTC.

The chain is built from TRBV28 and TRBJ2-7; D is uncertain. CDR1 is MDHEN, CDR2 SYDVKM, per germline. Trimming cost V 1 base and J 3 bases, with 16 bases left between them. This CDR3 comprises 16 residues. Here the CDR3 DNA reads TGTGCCAGCAGTTTATCGGCAGGAAGATCCCGCTACGAGCAGTACTTC. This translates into CASSLSAGRSRYEQYF.

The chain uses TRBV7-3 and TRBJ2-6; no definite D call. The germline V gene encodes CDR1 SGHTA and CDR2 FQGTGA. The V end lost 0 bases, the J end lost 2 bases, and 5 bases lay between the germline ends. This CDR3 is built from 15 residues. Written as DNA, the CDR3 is TGTGCCAGCAGCTTAACGGGTACTGGGGCCAACGTCCTGACTTTC. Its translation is CASSLTGTGANVLTF.

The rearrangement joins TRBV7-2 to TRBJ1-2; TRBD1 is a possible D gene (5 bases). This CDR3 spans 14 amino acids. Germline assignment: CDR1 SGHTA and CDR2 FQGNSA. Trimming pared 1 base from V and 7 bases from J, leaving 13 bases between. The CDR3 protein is CASSLGGTGSGYTF. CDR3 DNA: TGTGCCAGCAGCTTAGGTGGGACGGGCAGTGGCTACACCTTC.

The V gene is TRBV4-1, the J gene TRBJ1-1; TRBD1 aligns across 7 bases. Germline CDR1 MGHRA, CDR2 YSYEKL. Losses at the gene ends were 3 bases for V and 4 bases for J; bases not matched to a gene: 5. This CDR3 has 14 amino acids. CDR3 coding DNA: TGCGCCAGCAGCCACAGGGGGTACATCACTGAAGCTTTCTTT. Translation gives CASSHRGYITEAFF.

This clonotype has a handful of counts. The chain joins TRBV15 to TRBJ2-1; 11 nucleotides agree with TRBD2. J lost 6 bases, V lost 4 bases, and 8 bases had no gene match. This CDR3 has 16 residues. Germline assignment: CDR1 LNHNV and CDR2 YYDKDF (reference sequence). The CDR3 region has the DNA TGTGCCACCAGCATCCTGACGGGACTAGCGGTCAATGAGCAGTTCTTC. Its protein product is CATSILTGLAVNEQFF. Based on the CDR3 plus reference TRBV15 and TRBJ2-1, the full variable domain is DAMVIQNPRYQVTQFGKPVTLSCSQTLNHNVMYWYQQKSSQAPKLLFHYYDKDFNNEADTPDNFQSRRPNTSFCFLDIRSPGLGDTAMYLCATSILTGLAVNEQFFGPGTRLTVL.

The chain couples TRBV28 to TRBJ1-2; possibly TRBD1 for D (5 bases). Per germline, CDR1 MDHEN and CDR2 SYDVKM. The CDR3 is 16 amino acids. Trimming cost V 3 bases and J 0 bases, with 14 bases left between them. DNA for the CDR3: TGTGCCAGCAGTTTTAAAGGGGTAGCGACTAACTATGGCTACACCTTC. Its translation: CASSFKGVATNYGYTF.

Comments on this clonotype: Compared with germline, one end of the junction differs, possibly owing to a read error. The CDR3 spells CASSAGQGIYEQYF. CDR3 in DNA: TGTGCCAGCAGCGCGGGACAGGGGATCTACGAGCAGTACTTC. The J gene is TRBJ2-7, the V gene TRBV4-1; 10 nucleotides align to TRBD1. Germline CDR1 reads MGHRA; CDR2 reads YSYEKL. This CDR3 spans 14 amino acids.

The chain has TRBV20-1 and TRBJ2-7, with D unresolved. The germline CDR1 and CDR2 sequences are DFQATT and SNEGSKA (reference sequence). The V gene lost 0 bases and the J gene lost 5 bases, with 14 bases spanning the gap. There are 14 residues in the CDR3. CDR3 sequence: CSARDLGTDHEQYF. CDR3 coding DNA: TGCAGTGCTAGAGACTTGGGCACCGACCACGAGCAGTACTTC.

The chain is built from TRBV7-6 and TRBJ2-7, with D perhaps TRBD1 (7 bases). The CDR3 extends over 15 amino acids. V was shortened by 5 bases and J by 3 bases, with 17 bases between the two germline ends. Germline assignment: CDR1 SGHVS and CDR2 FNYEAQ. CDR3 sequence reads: CASSPTGEADYEQYF. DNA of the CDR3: TGTGCCAGCAGCCCTACAGGGGAGGCGGACTACGAGCAGTACTTC.

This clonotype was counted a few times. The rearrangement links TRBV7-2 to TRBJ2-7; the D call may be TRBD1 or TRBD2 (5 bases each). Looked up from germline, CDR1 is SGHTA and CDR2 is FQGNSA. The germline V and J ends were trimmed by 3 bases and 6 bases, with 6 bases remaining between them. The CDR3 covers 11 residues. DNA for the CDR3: TGTGCCAGCAGCTTTGGGGGCGAGCAGTACTTC. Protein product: CASSFGGEQYF.

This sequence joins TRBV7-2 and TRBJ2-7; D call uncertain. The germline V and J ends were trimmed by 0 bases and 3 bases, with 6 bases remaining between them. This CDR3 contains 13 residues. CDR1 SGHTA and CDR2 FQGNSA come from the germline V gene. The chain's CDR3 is CASSLAFLYEQYF. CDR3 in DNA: TGTGCCAGCAGCTTAGCCTTCCTCTACGAGCAGTACTTC.

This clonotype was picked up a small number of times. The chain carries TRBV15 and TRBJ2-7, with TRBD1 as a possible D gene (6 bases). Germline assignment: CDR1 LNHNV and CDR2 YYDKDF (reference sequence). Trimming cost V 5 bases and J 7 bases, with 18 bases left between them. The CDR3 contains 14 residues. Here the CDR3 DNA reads TGTGCCACCAGCGAGGGGACACCAGCACGAGAGCAGTACTTC. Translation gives CATSEGTPAREQYF.